This T cell receptor beta chain was documented in a study of cytomegalovirus exposure and HLA in healthy donors. The CDR3 consists of 14 residues. Trimming took off 3 bases at V and 3 bases at J, with 12 bases between the two ends. The germline V gene encodes CDR1 SNHLY and CDR2 FYNNEI. Primers: 60 Vbeta forward and 13 Jbeta reverse. TCRdb keeps only in-frame clones here, not all; method: immunoSEQ multiplex PCR. Of under 150,000 clones listed, around 72% were seen once; the top ten hold around 1.9%. The chain links TRBV2 to TRBJ2-7; no firm D call. The receptor was derived from a woman in her thirties or forties in good health and CMV-seronegative. Sequencing was carried out using PBMCs. The CDR3: CASSEPDFYYEQYF. The CDR3 DNA sequence: TGTGCCAGCAGTGAGCCCGACTTCTACTACGAGCAGTACTTC.